These T cell receptor beta chains were read from a single sample in a study of blood T cells in healthy people across ages. MiXCR, applied by TCRdb to the 5' RACE reads, yields one record per CDR3 protein. The sample lists 1.2 million to 1.5 million distinct CDR3 sequences, 45% to 70% seen once, with 6.5% to 8% in the top ten. Input material: blood. The receptors derive from a young man in good health. Each CDR3 is given with its conserved first and last residue. Each record gives: D gene, V gene, J gene, clone size, CDR3 protein, CDR3 DNA. D genes are given only for firm matches. Not all rows give a size; the values are once, few, many and, for expanded clones, a class.

D gene: .; V gene: TRBV27; J gene: TRBJ2-7; clone size: .; CDR3 protein: CASAASRPIYEQYF; CDR3 DNA: TGTGCCAGCGCAGCGAGCAGACCGATTTACGAGCAGTACTTC
D gene: .; V gene: TRBV5-1; J gene: TRBJ2-7; clone size: .; CDR3 protein: CASSFGDPGEQYF; CDR3 DNA: TGCGCCAGCAGCTTCGGCGACCCCGGCGAGCAGTACTTC
D gene: TRBD1; V gene: TRBV6-2/TRBV6-3; J gene: TRBJ2-1; clone size: .; CDR3 protein: CASSYGTGSVNEQFF; CDR3 DNA: TGTGCCAGCAGTTACGGGACAGGGAGTGTGAATGAGCAGTTCTTC
D gene: .; V gene: TRBV7-9; J gene: TRBJ2-7; clone size: once; CDR3 protein: CASSGGTAYNEQYF; CDR3 DNA: TGTGCCAGCAGCGGAGGGACAGCCTACAATGAGCAGTACTTC
D gene: .; V gene: TRBV28; J gene: TRBJ2-3; clone size: .; CDR3 protein: CASSPRLIDTQYF; CDR3 DNA: TGTGCCAGCAGTCCCAGGTTGATTGATACGCAGTATTTT
D gene: .; V gene: TRBV12-3/TRBV12-4; J gene: TRBJ1-5; clone size: .; CDR3 protein: CASSAKERPISNQPQHF; CDR3 DNA: TGTGCCAGCAGCGCAAAGGAGCGTCCTATTAGCAATCAGCCCCAGCATTTT
D gene: .; V gene: TRBV6-2/TRBV6-3; J gene: TRBJ1-2; clone size: .; CDR3 protein: CASSSPGQLNYGYTF; CDR3 DNA: TGTGCCAGCAGTTCACCAGGACAGCTTAACTATGGCTACACCTTC
D gene: .; V gene: TRBV4-3; J gene: TRBJ1-4; clone size: .; CDR3 protein: CASSQENGPGGKLFF; CDR3 DNA: TGCGCCAGCAGCCAAGAAAACGGCCCCGGAGGAAAACTGTTTTTT
D gene: .; V gene: TRBV6-5; J gene: TRBJ2-6; clone size: .; CDR3 protein: CASRGRVSGANVLTF; CDR3 DNA: TGTGCCAGCAGGGGGCGGGTCTCTGGGGCCAACGTCCTGACTTTC
D gene: TRBD1; V gene: TRBV7-8; J gene: TRBJ1-1; clone size: .; CDR3 protein: CASSNRDSLLSEAFF; CDR3 DNA: TGTGCCAGCAGCAACCGGGACAGTTTATTATCTGAAGCTTTCTTT
D gene: .; V gene: TRBV5-1; J gene: TRBJ2-1; clone size: .; CDR3 protein: CASSSTVEQFF; CDR3 DNA: TGTGCCAGCAGCTCCACGGTTGAGCAGTTCTTC
D gene: .; V gene: TRBV12-3/TRBV12-4; J gene: TRBJ2-2; clone size: .; CDR3 protein: CASVNPSGELFF; CDR3 DNA: TGTGCCAGCGTAAACCCCTCCGGGGAGCTGTTTTTT
D gene: TRBD1; V gene: TRBV9; J gene: TRBJ1-2; clone size: few; CDR3 protein: CASSGQGAFYGYTF; CDR3 DNA: TGTGCCAGCAGCGGACAGGGGGCGTTCTATGGCTACACCTTC
D gene: TRBD1; V gene: TRBV4-2; J gene: TRBJ1-5; clone size: once; CDR3 protein: CASSPIETGSNQPQHF; CDR3 DNA: TGTGCCAGCAGCCCCATTGAGACAGGGAGTAATCAGCCCCAGCATTTT
D gene: .; V gene: TRBV14; J gene: TRBJ2-1; clone size: .; CDR3 protein: CASSPARIDEQFF; CDR3 DNA: TGTGCCAGCAGCCCGGCCAGAATCGATGAGCAGTTCTTC
D gene: .; V gene: TRBV11-2; J gene: TRBJ2-7; clone size: .; CDR3 protein: CASSLGPIRFLGQYEQYF; CDR3 DNA: TGTGCCAGCAGCTTAGGACCGATACGGTTTCTCGGTCAATACGAGCAGTACTTC
D gene: .; V gene: TRBV7-8; J gene: TRBJ2-7; clone size: .; CDR3 protein: CAASLQNNYEQYF; CDR3 DNA: TGTGCCGCGAGCCTTCAAAACAATTACGAGCAGTACTTC
D gene: .; V gene: TRBV2; J gene: TRBJ2-5; clone size: few; CDR3 protein: CASIRRILGEEQYF; CDR3 DNA: TGTGCCAGCATTAGACGGATCCTTGGGGAAGAGCAGTACTTC
D gene: .; V gene: TRBV2; J gene: TRBJ2-1; clone size: .; CDR3 protein: CASSGRNQYEQFF; CDR3 DNA: TGTGCCAGCAGTGGACGGAACCAATACGAGCAGTTCTTC
D gene: .; V gene: TRBV29-1; J gene: TRBJ1-5; clone size: few; CDR3 protein: CSVEGAGNQPQHF; CDR3 DNA: TGCAGCGTTGAAGGTGCAGGGAATCAGCCCCAGCATTTT
D gene: .; V gene: TRBV21-1; J gene: TRBJ1-6; clone size: few; CDR3 protein: CASSSISSGTGISPLHF; CDR3 DNA: TGTGCCAGCAGCTCGATCAGCTCCGGGACAGGGATTTCACCCCTCCACTTT
D gene: .; V gene: TRBV7-2; J gene: TRBJ2-7; clone size: .; CDR3 protein: CASSPRGWTRNTQSYEQYF; CDR3 DNA: TGTGCCAGCAGCCCTAGGGGGTGGACTAGAAATACTCAGTCTTACGAGCAGTACTTC
D gene: .; V gene: TRBV11-2; J gene: TRBJ1-6; clone size: .; CDR3 protein: CASSLNSGAPNSPLHF; CDR3 DNA: TGTGCCAGCAGCTTAAACTCGGGGGCTCCGAATTCACCCCTCCACTTT
D gene: .; V gene: TRBV5-1; J gene: TRBJ2-2; clone size: .; CDR3 protein: CASSWRARNELFF; CDR3 DNA: TGCGCCAGCAGTTGGAGGGCCCGGAACGAGCTGTTTTTT
D gene: TRBD2; V gene: TRBV27; J gene: TRBJ2-1; clone size: .; CDR3 protein: CASSPGVWAGDEQFF; CDR3 DNA: TGTGCCAGCAGCCCGGGTGTGTGGGCGGGAGATGAGCAGTTCTTC
D gene: TRBD1; V gene: TRBV15; J gene: TRBJ2-7; clone size: .; CDR3 protein: CATSRALTGDLEQYF; CDR3 DNA: TGTGCCACCAGCAGAGCATTGACAGGGGATCTCGAGCAGTACTTC
D gene: TRBD1; V gene: TRBV29-1; J gene: TRBJ2-7; clone size: .; CDR3 protein: CSVEGQNYEQYF; CDR3 DNA: TGCAGCGTCGAGGGACAGAACTACGAGCAGTACTTC
D gene: .; V gene: TRBV14; J gene: TRBJ2-3; clone size: few; CDR3 protein: CASSQRQTSLGGTDTQYF; CDR3 DNA: TGTGCCAGCAGCCAAAGACAGACATCTCTGGGGGGCACAGATACGCAGTATTTT
D gene: .; V gene: TRBV12-3/TRBV12-4; J gene: TRBJ2-2; clone size: .; CDR3 protein: CASTPTSGELFF; CDR3 DNA: TGTGCCAGCACCCCCACGTCCGGGGAGCTGTTTTTT
D gene: TRBD2; V gene: TRBV20-1; J gene: TRBJ2-7; clone size: .; CDR3 protein: CSASVLAGFAYEQYF; CDR3 DNA: TGCAGTGCTAGTGTGCTAGCGGGGTTCGCCTACGAGCAGTACTTC
D gene: .; V gene: TRBV12-3/TRBV12-4; J gene: TRBJ2-1; clone size: few; CDR3 protein: CASSPDGNEQFF; CDR3 DNA: TGTGCCAGCAGTCCCGACGGGAATGAGCAGTTCTTC
D gene: TRBD2; V gene: TRBV5-1; J gene: TRBJ2-3; clone size: .; CDR3 protein: CASRKTSGSQDTQYF; CDR3 DNA: TGCGCCAGCAGGAAAACTAGCGGGAGTCAAGATACGCAGTATTTT
D gene: .; V gene: TRBV11-2; J gene: TRBJ1-2; clone size: .; CDR3 protein: CASSLAPVQVYTF; CDR3 DNA: TGTGCCAGCAGCTTAGCGCCGGTACAGGTCTACACCTTC
D gene: .; V gene: TRBV28; J gene: TRBJ2-2; clone size: .; CDR3 protein: CATNPDNTGELFF; CDR3 DNA: TGTGCGACAAACCCCGATAACACCGGGGAGCTGTTTTTT
D gene: .; V gene: TRBV27; J gene: TRBJ2-7; clone size: few; CDR3 protein: CASSLSGADYEQYF; CDR3 DNA: TGTGCCAGCAGTTTATCTGGGGCCGACTACGAGCAGTACTTC
D gene: TRBD1; V gene: TRBV5-1; J gene: TRBJ1-1; clone size: .; CDR3 protein: CASSFRTGSGDTEAFF; CDR3 DNA: TGCGCCAGCAGCTTTAGGACAGGTAGTGGTGACACTGAAGCTTTCTTT
D gene: .; V gene: TRBV20-1; J gene: TRBJ2-1; clone size: .; CDR3 protein: CSGGAGDYNEQFF; CDR3 DNA: TGCAGCGGAGGGGCAGGGGACTACAATGAGCAGTTCTTC
D gene: .; V gene: TRBV10-3; J gene: TRBJ2-7; clone size: .; CDR3 protein: CAISDGRLVEQYF; CDR3 DNA: TGTGCCATCAGTGATGGCAGGCTTGTAGAGCAGTACTTC
D gene: TRBD2; V gene: TRBV4-2; J gene: TRBJ2-7; clone size: .; CDR3 protein: CASRGGAGNIEQYF; CDR3 DNA: TGTGCCAGCCGCGGGGGGGCCGGGAACATTGAGCAGTACTTC
D gene: .; V gene: TRBV6-2/TRBV6-3; J gene: TRBJ1-1; clone size: .; CDR3 protein: CASSYPMNTEAFF; CDR3 DNA: TGTGCCAGCAGTTACCCGATGAACACTGAAGCTTTCTTT
D gene: .; V gene: TRBV4-1; J gene: TRBJ1-1; clone size: .; CDR3 protein: CASSHSPESNTEAFF; CDR3 DNA: TGCGCCAGCAGCCATAGTCCAGAGTCGAACACTGAAGCTTTCTTT
D gene: .; V gene: TRBV6-6; J gene: TRBJ2-7; clone size: .; CDR3 protein: CASSYFAGRYNEQYF; CDR3 DNA: TGTGCCAGCAGTTACTTCGCGGGGCGGTACAATGAGCAGTACTTC
D gene: TRBD2; V gene: TRBV6-2/TRBV6-3; J gene: TRBJ2-1; clone size: .; CDR3 protein: CASSRGGLYNEQFF; CDR3 DNA: TGTGCCAGCAGTCGGGGGGGCCTCTACAATGAGCAGTTCTTC
D gene: TRBD1; V gene: TRBV4-1; J gene: TRBJ1-1; clone size: .; CDR3 protein: CASSHNPGGTEAFF; CDR3 DNA: TGCGCCAGCAGCCACAATCCAGGGGGTACTGAAGCTTTCTTT
D gene: .; V gene: TRBV2; J gene: TRBJ1-5; clone size: .; CDR3 protein: CAGSEARNQPQHF; CDR3 DNA: TGTGCCGGCAGTGAGGCACGAAATCAGCCCCAGCATTTT
D gene: .; V gene: TRBV7-2; J gene: TRBJ2-3; clone size: few; CDR3 protein: CASSSHDTDTQYF; CDR3 DNA: TGTGCCAGCAGCTCACACGACACAGATACGCAGTATTTT